What follows is one TCR beta chain and its context. The Seattle patients, enrolled during active infection, were followed longitudinally. This specimen comes from a study of blood T cell repertoires in COVID-19. Across the study: Some COVID-19 samples were acute and others convalescent; all came from the United States, Italy and Spain. T cells, B-cell-depleted T cells, or PBMCs supplied cDNA or gDNA.

The protocol was immunoSEQ multiplex PCR, while the TCRdb copy is restricted to in-frame clones and leaves out a portion. The sample includes hundreds of thousands of clones, about nine tenths seen only once; the top ten take 10% to 15%. CDR3 length: 13 amino acids. The germline gives CDR1 SGHNT, CDR2 YENEEA. The V end was cut by 2 bases, the J end by 3 bases, with 7 bases between. The V call is TRBV11-3, the J call TRBJ1-1; no clear D. This clonotype originated in a woman between 50 and 59 years old with COVID-19, enrolled during active disease. Sequenced material: peripheral blood. The CDR3 is CASSLFSDTEAFF. CDR3 coding DNA: TGTGCCAGCAGCTTATTTTCTGACACTGAAGCTTTCTTT.